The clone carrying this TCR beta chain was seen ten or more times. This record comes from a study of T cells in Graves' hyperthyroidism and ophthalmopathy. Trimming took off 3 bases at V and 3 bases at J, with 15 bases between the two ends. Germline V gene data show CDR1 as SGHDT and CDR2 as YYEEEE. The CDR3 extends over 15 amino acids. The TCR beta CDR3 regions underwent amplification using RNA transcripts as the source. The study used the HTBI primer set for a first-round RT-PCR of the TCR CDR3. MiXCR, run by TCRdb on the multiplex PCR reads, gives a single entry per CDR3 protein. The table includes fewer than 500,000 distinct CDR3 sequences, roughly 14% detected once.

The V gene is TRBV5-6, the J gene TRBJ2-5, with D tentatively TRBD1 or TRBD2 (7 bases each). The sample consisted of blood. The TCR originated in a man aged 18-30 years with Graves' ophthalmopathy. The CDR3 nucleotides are TGTGCCAGCAGCTCTCCAGGGGGGGCTGAAGAGACCCAGTACTTC. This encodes CASSSPGGAEETQYF.